Listed below are T cell receptor beta chains from one sample, sequenced in a study of T cells in Graves' hyperthyroidism and ophthalmopathy. TCRdb analysed the multiplex PCR reads with MiXCR anew, one entry per CDR3 protein. The sample consists of a few hundred thousand distinct CDR3 sequences, about 16% of them appearing once. Sequenced: blood. The receptors were sampled from a woman aged 25 to 39 with Graves' ophthalmopathy. CDR3s include the opening cysteine and the closing phenylalanine or tryptophan. The D gene is left open where the match is weak. Some rows have no size entry. The others give once, few or many, or a class for an expanded clone.

CASSLDRSPYNEQFF	TGTGCCAGCAGCTTAGACAGGTCCCCCTACAATGAGCAGTTCTTC	-	-	TRBJ2-1	TRBV11-3
CASSIDGLAGYNEQFF	TGTGCCAGTAGTATAGATGGCCTAGCGGGATACAATGAGCAGTTCTTC	TRBD2	-	TRBJ2-1	TRBV19
CALGQGGNEQFF	TGTGCCTTGGGACAGGGCGGCAATGAGCAGTTCTTC	TRBD1	many	TRBJ2-1	TRBV30
CASSLFIGKETQYF	TGTGCCAGCAGTTTATTTATCGGGAAAGAGACCCAGTACTTC	-	many	TRBJ2-5	TRBV12-3/TRBV12-4
CASSLLGETDTQYF	TGCGCCAGCAGCTTGTTAGGAGAGACAGATACGCAGTATTTT	-	few	TRBJ2-3	TRBV5-1
CASSQGTYGYNEQFF	TGCGCCAGCAGCCAGGGGACATATGGTTACAATGAGCAGTTCTTC	-	-	TRBJ2-1	TRBV4-3
CASSRSGVYEQYF	TGTGCCAGCAGCCGTAGCGGCGTATACGAGCAGTACTTC	-	many	TRBJ2-7	TRBV3-2
CASSLKGFGELLF	TGTGCCAGCAGCTTAAAAGGCTTCGGGGAGCTGCTTTTT	-	-	TRBJ2-2	TRBV7-2
CSATGTGGNQPQHF	TGCAGTGCTACCGGGACAGGGGGCAATCAGCCCCAGCATTTT	TRBD1	many	TRBJ1-5	TRBV20-1
CASSYRISRDTSQETQYF	TGTGCCAGCAGTTACCGAATTAGCCGGGACACAAGCCAAGAGACCCAGTACTTC	-	many	TRBJ2-5	TRBV6-2/TRBV6-3
CASRPGRNTGELFF	TGTGCCAGCCGGCCGGGGAGGAACACCGGGGAGCTGTTTTTT	-	few	TRBJ2-2	TRBV7-2
CSATPATDYEQYF	TGCAGTGCTACCCCAGCGACAGACTACGAGCAGTACTTC	-	-	TRBJ2-7	TRBV20-1
CASSDGRNTEAFF	TGTGCCAGCAGCGACGGGAGGAACACTGAAGCTTTCTTT	-	many	TRBJ1-1	TRBV6-1
CSARDPASGNTIYF	TGCAGTGCTAGAGACCCTGCATCTGGAAACACCATATATTTT	-	few	TRBJ1-3	TRBV20-1
CASRISPINTEAFF	TGTGCCAGCAGGATTAGCCCCATTAACACTGAAGCTTTCTTT	-	-	TRBJ1-1	TRBV28
CASSQPSDRSGSYEQYF	TGTGCCAGCAGCCAACCCTCAGACAGATCGGGGTCCTACGAGCAGTACTTC	-	-	TRBJ2-7	TRBV7-9
CATSLAGGPEEQYF	TGTGCCACCAGCCTAGCGGGAGGGCCGGAAGAGCAGTACTTC	TRBD2	few	TRBJ2-7	TRBV15
CASSPPVLNTEAIF	TGTGCCAGCTCACCACCTGTTCTGAACACTGAAGCTATCTTT	-	few	TRBJ1-1	TRBV18
CASSPTSGRFNEQFF	TGTGCCAGCAGCCCCACTAGCGGGAGGTTTAATGAGCAGTTCTTC	TRBD2	few	TRBJ2-1	TRBV14
CASSSLGGLAKNIQYF	TGTGCCAGCAGTTCTCTGGGGGGGCTGGCCAAAAACATTCAGTACTTC	-	many	TRBJ2-4	TRBV28
CASSADRGTEAFF	TGTGCCAGTAGTGCCGACAGGGGCACTGAAGCTTTCTTT	TRBD1	few	TRBJ1-1	TRBV19
CASRALTGLNYGYTF	TGTGCCAGCAGGGCGCTGACAGGTCTAAACTATGGCTACACCTTC	-	many	TRBJ1-2	TRBV6-1
CSARGGVDEQYF	TGCAGTGCTAGAGGGGGGGTTGACGAGCAGTACTTC	-	-	TRBJ2-7	TRBV20-1
CASSYSPGWSTEAFF	TGTGCCAGCAGTTACTCTCCAGGGTGGAGTACTGAAGCTTTCTTT	-	-	TRBJ1-1	TRBV6-2/TRBV6-3
CASSYQAGATYNEQFF	TGTGCCAGCAGCTACCAAGCGGGAGCAACCTACAATGAGCAGTTCTTC	TRBD2	many	TRBJ2-1	TRBV7-2
CASSQELGMVGTIYF	TGTGCCAGCAGCCAGGAACTGGGAATGGTGGGAACCATATATTTT	-	-	TRBJ1-3	TRBV14
CASSLSQGAGNTEAFF	TGTGCCAGCAGCTTATCCCAGGGGGCGGGTAACACTGAAGCTTTCTTT	TRBD1	many	TRBJ1-1	TRBV12-3/TRBV12-4
CASSLAEYTSYEQYF	TGTGCCAGCAGCTTAGCGGAATATACCTCCTACGAGCAGTACTTC	-	many	TRBJ2-7	TRBV7-2
CASSLWKREATGELFF	TGTGCCAGCAGTTTATGGAAGCGGGAGGCCACCGGGGAGCTGTTTTTT	TRBD2	-	TRBJ2-2	TRBV28
CAISDMGETEAFF	TGTGCCATCAGTGATATGGGGGAAACTGAAGCTTTCTTT	-	-	TRBJ1-1	TRBV10-3
CATHRGNTEAFF	TGTGCCACCCACAGGGGCAACACTGAAGCTTTCTTT	TRBD1	many	TRBJ1-1	TRBV6-1
CAVWVHDTQYF	TGTGCCGTATGGGTACACGATACGCAGTATTTT	-	once	TRBJ2-3	TRBV19
CASSYEGWQFF	TGTGCCAGCAGTTACGAGGGGTGGCAGTTCTTC	-	many	TRBJ2-1	TRBV6-8
CASTGGGHNEQFF	TGTGCCAGCACCGGCGGAGGACACAATGAGCAGTTCTTC	-	many	TRBJ2-1	TRBV2
CASSEYGGYEQFF	TGTGCCAGCAGTGAATATGGCGGGTATGAGCAGTTCTTC	-	-	TRBJ2-1	TRBV11-2
CSARGTGLPATNEKLFF	TGCAGTGCTAGGGGGACAGGGCTCCCTGCAACTAATGAAAAACTGTTTTTT	TRBD1	-	TRBJ1-4	TRBV20-1
CAWSVLRWTGVTDTQYF	TGTGCCTGGAGTGTACTACGTTGGACAGGGGTCACAGATACGCAGTATTTT	TRBD1	many	TRBJ2-3	TRBV30
CAWSVGQRVQPQHF	TGTGCCTGGAGTGTAGGGCAGAGAGTTCAGCCCCAGCATTTT	-	many	TRBJ1-5	TRBV30
CASSAYRSSSTDTQYF	TGCGCCAGCAGCGCCTACAGGTCCAGTAGCACAGATACGCAGTATTTT	-	many	TRBJ2-3	TRBV5-1
CASSLASRGGGRGEQFF	TGTGCCAGCAGCTTAGCCTCCAGGGGTGGCGGGAGAGGTGAGCAGTTCTTC	-	few	TRBJ2-1	TRBV7-6
CASTGGGVYGYTF	TGTGCCAGCACCGGAGGGGGCGTCTATGGCTACACCTTC	TRBD1	many	TRBJ1-2	TRBV12-3/TRBV12-4
CSVEDVGGETQYF	TGCAGCGTTGAAGATGTGGGAGGAGAGACCCAGTACTTC	-	many	TRBJ2-5	TRBV29-1
CSARGRRNVYYEQYF	TGCAGTGCACGCGGCCGACGAAACGTCTACTACGAGCAGTACTTC	-	-	TRBJ2-7	TRBV20-1